Listed here are 8 T cell receptor beta chains from one sample, sequenced in a study of blood T cell repertoires in COVID-19. Repertoires were generated with immunoSEQ multiplex PCR, while TCRdb's copy carries only in-frame clones and drops some. Seen here are around 130,000 clones, approximately 89% observed once, and the top ten hold 4.3%. The source material was peripheral blood. These TCRs come from a human donor in a cohort sampled during active COVID-19.

The chain is built from TRBV7-8 and TRBJ1-5; D gene uncertain. The CDR3 is made up of 12 amino acids. The V end lost 5 bases, the J end lost 6 bases, and 8 bases lay between the germline ends. Germline V gene lookup returns CDR1 SGHVS and CDR2 FQNEAQ. CDR3 in amino acids: CASSLGGQPQHF. The CDR3 nucleotides are TGTGCCAGCAGCCTCGGCGGTCAGCCCCAGCATTTT. The full variable domain, in which reference TRBV7-8 and TRBJ1-5 provide the parts outside the CDR3, is GAGVSQSPRYKVAKRGQDVALRCDPISGHVSLFWYQQALGQGPEFLTYFQNEAQLDKSGLPSDRFFAERPEGSVSTLKIQRTQQEDSAVYLCASSLGGQPQHFGDGTRLSIL.

The J gene is TRBJ2-7, the V gene TRBV11-1, with TRBD2 matching over 12 bases. Germline loops: CDR1 SGHAT, CDR2 FQDESV (reference sequence). Trimming took 5 bases from V and 0 from J; bases not matched to a gene: 2. The CDR3 sequence is 15 residues long. In DNA, the CDR3 is TGTGCCAGCAGCCCGACTAGCGGGGGCTCCTACGAGCAGTACTTC. Encoded protein: CASSPTSGGSYEQYF.

This chain uses TRBV19 with TRBJ1-6, with a possible D match to TRBD1 (6 bases). V was pared by 5 bases and J by 6 bases, with 14 bases between. The germline V gene encodes CDR1 LNHDA and CDR2 SQIVND (reference sequence). CDR3 length equals 15 residues. The CDR3 region is CASSSQGQPNSPLHF. DNA for the CDR3: TGTGCCAGTAGTTCCCAAGGACAGCCTAATTCACCCCTCCACTTT.

The chain joins TRBV7-3 to TRBJ2-1, with TRBD1 matching 7 bases. Germline loops: CDR1 SGHTA, CDR2 FQGTGA. V was clipped by 5 bases and J by 10 bases; unmatched bases: 8. The CDR3 consists of 13 residues. The CDR3 DNA reads TGTGCCAGCAGCATCGACAGGGTCCAAGAGCAGTTCTTC. It specifies CASSIDRVQEQFF.

V and J are TRBV11-1 and TRBJ2-5, with TRBD1 identical over 10 bases. Trimming cost V 5 bases and J 5 bases; bases outside gene matches: 8. The germline CDR1 and CDR2 sequences are SGHAT and FQDESV (reference sequence). The CDR3 extends over 15 amino acids. The CDR3 region has the DNA TGTGCCAGCAGCAAGGACAGGGGGATCTTGGAGACCCAGTACTTC. Translating it yields CASSKDRGILETQYF.

A single count supports this clone. This chain uses TRBV19 with TRBJ1-6, with TRBD1 as a possible D gene (6 bases). Looked up from germline, CDR1 is LNHDA and CDR2 is SQIVND (reference sequence). The V and J ends lost 8 bases and 5 bases respectively, with 13 bases between them. This CDR3 region has 14 residues. The CDR3 nucleotides read TGTGCCAGTTGTAACACAGGGAATAATTCACCCCTCCACTTT. It codes for CASCNTGNNSPLHF.

V usage is TRBV5-1 and J usage is TRBJ2-6; possible D gene TRBD1, 6 bases. The CDR3 is 21 residues long. The V and J ends lost 5 bases and 0 bases respectively, with 27 bases between them. Germline CDR1 is SGHRS and CDR2 is YFSETQ. CDR3 DNA sequence: TGCGCCAGCAGTTCGGGGTGGGGGCCGCCTATACCCACCTCTGGGGCCAACGTCCTGACTTTC. It yields the protein CASSSGWGPPIPTSGANVLTF.

The CDR3 here is CASSYRTGPPEQYF. CDR3 in DNA: TGTGCCAGCAGTTACCGGACAGGGCCCCCCGAGCAGTACTTC. The chain links TRBV6-2 or TRBV6-3 to TRBJ2-7; 8 nucleotides agree with TRBD1. The CDR3 loop spans 14 amino acids. V was pared by 2 bases and J by 6 bases, with 6 bases of the junction left unmatched. Per the germline V gene, CDR1 is MNHEY and CDR2 is SVGEGT.